A selection of T cell receptor beta chains follows, all from one sample in a study of T and B cells in COVID-19 patients. TCRdb ran MiXCR on the multiplex PCR reads and lists one entry per CDR3 protein. The sample has fewer than 15,000 distinct CDR3 sequences, roughly 27% seen once. Sequencing was done on a sample of blood. These receptors were obtained from a human donor who had recovered from COVID-19. Each CDR3 is given with its conserved first and last residue. D genes are given only for firm matches. Size is omitted from some rows. Given values are once, few, many or a class for expanded clones.

.	TRBV13	TRBJ2-7	TRBD1	TGTGCCAGCAGCTTCCGGACAGGGGTGGGCGAGCAGTACTTC	CASSFRTGVGEQYF
medium-sized	TRBV6-5	TRBJ2-7	TRBD2	TGTGCCAGCAGTTACGGGCTAGCGGGAGCCTACGAGCAGTACTTC	CASSYGLAGAYEQYF
few	TRBV18	TRBJ2-7	TRBD2	TGTGCCAGCGACGGCGGGAGAACCGACGAGCAGTACTTC	CASDGGRTDEQYF
many	TRBV15	TRBJ2-7	TRBD1	TGTGCCACCAGCAGTTGGACAGGGGACTACGAGCAGTACTTC	CATSSWTGDYEQYF
.	TRBV30	TRBJ2-7	TRBD1	TGTGCCTGGGGGACAGGGGGCTACGAGCAGTACTTC	CAWGTGGYEQYF
many	TRBV12-3/TRBV12-4	TRBJ2-4	.	TGTGCCAGCAGTTTTACAGATCTAGCCAAAAACATTCAGTACTTC	CASSFTDLAKNIQYF
few	TRBV6-6	TRBJ1-2	.	TGTGCCAGCAGTGACACAGGGATTTCTTGGGATGGCTACACCTTC	CASSDTGISWDGYTF
few	TRBV7-9	TRBJ2-7	.	TGTGCCAGCAGCCCCCGGGAAGGGATAGCCTACGAGCAGTACTTC	CASSPREGIAYEQYF
.	TRBV19	TRBJ2-3	TRBD1	TGTGCCAGTACCGGGACAGGACACACAGATACGCAGTATTTT	CASTGTGHTDTQYF
.	TRBV5-5	TRBJ1-1	TRBD1	TGTGCCAGCAGCTTATCTCAGGGGGTGGTGGCTTTCTTT	CASSLSQGVVAFF
.	TRBV12-3/TRBV12-4	TRBJ1-5	.	TGTGCCAGCAGCCCCCGGTTGAGCAATCAGCCCCAGCATTTT	CASSPRLSNQPQHF
.	TRBV18	TRBJ2-5	.	TGTGCCAGCCAAGGGGGGGCCCAAGAGACCCAGTACTTC	CASQGGAQETQYF
few	TRBV20-1	TRBJ2-5	.	TGCAGTGCTAGGGGCCCGACTCAGCAAGAGACCCAGTACTTC	CSARGPTQQETQYF
.	TRBV6-2/TRBV6-3	TRBJ2-3	TRBD2	TGTGCCAGCAGAGGGAACGGACTAGCGGAGTGGGATACGCAGTATTTT	CASRGNGLAEWDTQYF
medium-sized	TRBV6-5	TRBJ2-3	.	TGTGCCAGCAGTTACCAACTCCCCAGCGATACGCAGTATTTT	CASSYQLPSDTQYF
many	TRBV6-5	TRBJ2-1	TRBD2	TGTGCCAGCACCCGTTGGACTAGCGGGGGGACACCGATTCACAATGAGCAGTTCTTC	CASTRWTSGGTPIHNEQFF
medium-sized	TRBV27	TRBJ2-6	TRBD1	TGTGCCAGCACGGACAGGGACCTTCCCTTCTCTGGGGCCAACGTCCTGACTTTC	CASTDRDLPFSGANVLTF
.	TRBV30	TRBJ2-1	TRBD2	TGTGCCTGGCGGGGTAGCGGGAGGTCCTACAATGAGCAGTTCTTC	CAWRGSGRSYNEQFF
few	TRBV6-5	TRBJ1-1	.	TGTGCCAGCAGTTCCGATGAAACAGAGGAAGCTTTCTTT	CASSSDETEEAFF
.	TRBV20-1	TRBJ1-1	.	TGCAGTGCCCCCACAGACTACACTGAAGCTTTCTTT	CSAPTDYTEAFF
.	TRBV7-9	TRBJ2-3	.	TGTGCCAGCAGCGGGCTAGCGCGCACAGATACGCAGTATTTT	CASSGLARTDTQYF
once	TRBV2	TRBJ2-1	TRBD2	TGTGCCAGCAGTGAGGTTAGCGGGAGGCGTGGTGGCTTTTACAATGAGCAGTTCTTC	CASSEVSGRRGGFYNEQFF
.	TRBV20-1	TRBJ2-7	.	TGCAGTGCTACTAGTCCCTACGAGCAGTACTTC	CSATSPYEQYF
.	TRBV7-9	TRBJ2-7	TRBD1	TGTGCCAGCAGCTTACCAGGGGACAGCTCCTACGAGCAGTACTTC	CASSLPGDSSYEQYF
few	TRBV24-1	TRBJ1-2	TRBD1	TGTGCCACCAGTGACCGTACTCCGGGACAGGGGAACGGCTACACCTTC	CATSDRTPGQGNGYTF
many	TRBV10-3	TRBJ2-5	TRBD1	TGTGCCATCAGTGGAATGACAGGGGAGACCCAGTACTTC	CAISGMTGETQYF
.	TRBV14	TRBJ2-1	.	TGTGCCAGCAGCCAAGGGGCTGAGCAGTTCTTC	CASSQGAEQFF
few	TRBV5-6	TRBJ2-7	TRBD2	TGTGCCAGCAGCTACCAGACTAGCGGAGTCTCCTACGAGCAGTACTTC	CASSYQTSGVSYEQYF
medium-sized	TRBV30	TRBJ2-3	TRBD2	TGTGCCTGGAGTGAATTTGGGCGGGAGGGGATAGATACGCAGTATTTT	CAWSEFGREGIDTQYF
.	TRBV2	TRBJ2-7	.	TGTGCCAGCAGTGTCGAGCCGTCGTCCTACGAGCAGTACTTC	CASSVEPSSYEQYF
few	TRBV7-9	TRBJ2-5	.	TGTGCCAGCAGCTTAGCGGCTCGAGAGACCCAGTACTTC	CASSLAARETQYF
.	TRBV28	TRBJ2-7	TRBD1	TGTGCCAGCACGACCAGGGGGCTATATCCCGAGCAGTACTTC	CASTTRGLYPEQYF
.	TRBV20-1	TRBJ2-3	.	TGCAGTGCCGGGGGCCCTCTAGATACGCAGTATTTT	CSAGGPLDTQYF
few	TRBV19	TRBJ1-1	.	TGTGCCAGTAGTAATCCGAGGGCAGGGGACTGGGACACTGAAGCTTTCTTT	CASSNPRAGDWDTEAFF
few	TRBV6-1	TRBJ1-5	.	TGTGCCAGCAGTAGACCCACCCCCGCACAGTGGGGTAATCAGCCCCAGCATTTT	CASSRPTPAQWGNQPQHF
many	TRBV27	TRBJ1-6	.	TGTGCCAGCCGGCCTCGGACTGACATAAGGGGTTCACCCCTCCACTTT	CASRPRTDIRGSPLHF
.	TRBV27	TRBJ2-2	.	TGTGCCAGCAGTCAGGGGAGTAGGCTGTTTTTT	CASSQGSRLFF
.	TRBV19	TRBJ1-1	TRBD1	TGTGCCAGTAGTCCCCGACAGGGTATGAACACTGAAGCTTTCTTT	CASSPRQGMNTEAFF
.	TRBV20-1	TRBJ2-1	TRBD2	TGCAGTGCCCAGAGCGGGAGAGCTTACAATGAGCAGTTCTTC	CSAQSGRAYNEQFF
.	TRBV19	TRBJ2-3	TRBD2	TGTGCCAGTAGTATGTTTCGGGGGGCAGATACGCAGTATTTT	CASSMFRGADTQYF
medium-sized	TRBV6-5	TRBJ2-7	.	TGTGCCAGCAGTTACTCGGGGGACGCGTACGAGCAGTACTTC	CASSYSGDAYEQYF
few	TRBV6-5	TRBJ1-1	TRBD1	TGTGCCAGCAGTTACAGCCAGGGGGGCGAAGCTTTCTTT	CASSYSQGGEAFF
many	TRBV18	TRBJ1-3	.	TGTGCCAGCTCACCATTCCCAAGGGATGGAAACACCATATATTTT	CASSPFPRDGNTIYF
medium-sized	TRBV19	TRBJ1-2	.	TGTGCCAGTAGTATCCCCGGGACTGCAAGTTATGGCTACACCTTC	CASSIPGTASYGYTF
few	TRBV11-2	TRBJ2-1	TRBD2	TGTGCCAGCAGCTTAGAGGCGGGGGGGCCTAATGAGCAGTTCTTC	CASSLEAGGPNEQFF
few	TRBV7-9	TRBJ1-5	TRBD1	TGTGCCAGCAGCCGCGGGACAGTAAGCAATCAGCCCCAGCATTTT	CASSRGTVSNQPQHF
many	TRBV5-6	TRBJ2-1	.	TGTGCCAGCAGCGGGTGGACAGCCTACAATGAGCAGTTCTTC	CASSGWTAYNEQFF
.	TRBV7-9	TRBJ2-1	TRBD2	TGTGCCAGCAGCTCTCTAGCGGGGCCTTACAATGAGCAGTTCTTC	CASSSLAGPYNEQFF
many	TRBV6-6	TRBJ2-1	TRBD2	TGTGCCAGCAGTCCTGGAGTAGCGGGAGTCTACAATGAGCAGTTCTTC	CASSPGVAGVYNEQFF
few	TRBV7-9	TRBJ2-2	.	TGTGCCAGCAGCTTAGCCGAGGGAGGCACCGGGGAGCTGTTTTTT	CASSLAEGGTGELFF
few	TRBV5-1	TRBJ2-2	TRBD2	TGCGCCAGCACGGCGGCGGGGGGAACGAACACCGGGGAGCTGTTTTTT	CASTAAGGTNTGELFF
few	TRBV11-2	TRBJ2-2	.	TGTGCCAGCAGCTTAGCTGGCTACGCAGGCACGAACACCGGGGAGCTGTTTTTT	CASSLAGYAGTNTGELFF